The clone carrying this T cell receptor beta chain was recorded a few times. This entry belongs to a study of blood T cell repertoires in COVID-19. Study as a whole: Samples of COVID-19 (acute and convalescent) were obtained from the United States, Italy and Spain. T cells, B-cell-depleted T cells, or PBMCs supplied cDNA or gDNA.

Profiled with immunoSEQ multiplex PCR; TCRdb holds only in-frame clones, not every one. The table has 150,000 to 200,000 clones, roughly nine tenths seen once. Trimming took 1 base from V and 7 from J, leaving 4 bases between them. The CDR3 is 12 amino acids. Germline CDR1 is SGHTA and CDR2 is FQGNSA. This receptor was obtained from a young man who had recovered from COVID-19. The sample comprised peripheral blood. This chain links TRBV7-2 with TRBJ2-2; no reliable D call. The CDR3 coding sequence is TGTGCCAGCAGCTTAGAGCTCGGGGAGCTGTTTTTT. Translated: CASSLELGELFF.